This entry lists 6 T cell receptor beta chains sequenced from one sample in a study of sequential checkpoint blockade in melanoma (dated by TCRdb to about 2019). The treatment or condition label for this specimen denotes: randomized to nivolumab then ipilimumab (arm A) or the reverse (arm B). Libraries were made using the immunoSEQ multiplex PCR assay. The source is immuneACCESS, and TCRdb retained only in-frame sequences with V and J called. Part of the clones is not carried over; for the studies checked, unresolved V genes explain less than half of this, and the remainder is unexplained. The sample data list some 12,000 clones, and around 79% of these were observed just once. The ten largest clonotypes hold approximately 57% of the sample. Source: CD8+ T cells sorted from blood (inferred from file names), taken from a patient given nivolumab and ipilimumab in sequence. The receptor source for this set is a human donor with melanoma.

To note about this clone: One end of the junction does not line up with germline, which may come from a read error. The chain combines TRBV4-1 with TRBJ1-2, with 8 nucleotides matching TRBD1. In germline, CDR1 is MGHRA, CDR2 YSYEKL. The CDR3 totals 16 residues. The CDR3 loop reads CASSQDLGQDFYGYTF. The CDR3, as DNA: TGTGCCAGCAGCCAAGATTTGGGACAGGACTTCTATGGCTACACCTTC.

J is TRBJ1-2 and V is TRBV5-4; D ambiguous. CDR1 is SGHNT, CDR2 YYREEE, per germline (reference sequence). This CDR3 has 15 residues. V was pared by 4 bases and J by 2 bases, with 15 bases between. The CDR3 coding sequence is TGTGCCAGCAGCCTGACACCGATAAACAACTATGGCTACACCTTC. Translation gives CASSLTPINNYGYTF.

The CDR3: CASSYYRADEQFF. DNA for the CDR3: TGTGCCAGCAGTTACTACAGAGCCGATGAGCAGTTCTTC. The rearrangement joins TRBV6-5 to TRBJ2-1; no definite D call. This CDR3 has 13 amino acids. Deletions cut 1 base from V and 8 bases from J, with 9 bases between. Germline V lookup: CDR1 MNHEY, CDR2 SVGAGI.

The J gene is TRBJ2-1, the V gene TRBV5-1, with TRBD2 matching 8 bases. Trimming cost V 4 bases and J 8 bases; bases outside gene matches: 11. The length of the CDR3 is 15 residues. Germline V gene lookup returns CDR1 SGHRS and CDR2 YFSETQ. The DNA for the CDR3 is TGCGCCAGCAGCACCTATAGCGGGGTAGGCTATGAGCAGTTCTTC. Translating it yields CASSTYSGVGYEQFF. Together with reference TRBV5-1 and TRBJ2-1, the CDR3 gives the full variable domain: KAGVTQTPRYLIKTRGQQVTLSCSPISGHRSVSWYQQTPGQGLQFLFEYFSETQRNKGNFPGRFSGRQFSNSRSEMNVSTLELGDSALYLCASSTYSGVGYEQFFGPGTRLTVL.

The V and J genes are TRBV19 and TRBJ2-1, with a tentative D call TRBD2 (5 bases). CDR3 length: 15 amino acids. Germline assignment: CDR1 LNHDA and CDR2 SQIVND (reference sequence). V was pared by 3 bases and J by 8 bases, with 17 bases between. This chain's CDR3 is CASSIFEGLEDEQFF. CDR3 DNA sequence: TGTGCCAGTAGTATCTTTGAGGGATTGGAGGATGAGCAGTTCTTC. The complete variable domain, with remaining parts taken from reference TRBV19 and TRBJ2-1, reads DGGITQSPKYLFRKEGQNVTLSCEQNLNHDAMYWYRQDPGQGLRLIYYSQIVNDFQKGDIAEGYSVSREKKESFPLTVTSAQKNPTAFYLCASSIFEGLEDEQFFGPGTRLTVL.

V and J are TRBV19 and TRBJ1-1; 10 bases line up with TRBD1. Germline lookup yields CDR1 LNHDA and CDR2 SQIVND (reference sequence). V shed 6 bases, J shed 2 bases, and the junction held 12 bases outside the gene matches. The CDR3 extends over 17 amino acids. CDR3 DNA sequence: TGTGCCAGTAGCGCCTGGGGGGGACAGGGGCCTAACACTGAAGCTTTCTTT. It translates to CASSAWGGQGPNTEAFF.